A selection of T cell receptor beta chains follows, all from one sample in a study of T-cell reconstitution after alpha-beta-depleted transplantation in children. TCRdb fed the PCR reads into MiXCR, producing one record per CDR3 protein. This sample yields about 410,000 distinct CDR3 sequences, of which about a fifth are seen a single time; 3.8% belongs to the top ten. Source: PBMCs from the stem cell graft donor, taken from the stem cell graft. These receptors were collected from a human donor who donated a stem cell graft to a child with acute myeloid leukemia. Each CDR3 is given with its conserved first and last residue. The order of the fields is J gene, V gene, clone size, D gene, CDR3 protein, CDR3 DNA. The D gene is left open where the match is weak. A clone size is listed for some rows: how often the clone was seen (once, few, many), or a class if it is expanded.

J: TRBJ2-7
V: TRBV25-1
size: -
D: TRBD1
CDR3: CASSEYRTGYSYEQYF
DNA: TGTGCCAGCAGTGAATATAGGACAGGGTATTCCTACGAGCAGTACTTC

J: TRBJ2-4
V: TRBV12-3/TRBV12-4
size: few
D: TRBD1
CDR3: CASSSFRGLAKNIQYF
DNA: TGTGCCAGCAGTTCCTTCAGGGGGTTAGCCAAAAACATTCAGTACTTC

J: TRBJ2-7
V: TRBV7-2
size: few
D: TRBD2
CDR3: CASIRLAGGTNEQYF
DNA: TGTGCCAGCATCCGACTAGCGGGAGGTACGAACGAGCAGTACTTC

J: TRBJ2-3
V: TRBV13
size: -
D: TRBD2
CDR3: CASSLEALAGVSTDTQYF
DNA: TGTGCCAGCAGCTTAGAGGCCCTAGCGGGAGTAAGCACAGATACGCAGTATTTT

J: TRBJ2-7
V: TRBV5-8
size: few
D: TRBD2
CDR3: CAWGGLAGTYEQYF
DNA: TGTGCTTGGGGGGGTCTAGCGGGAACCTACGAGCAGTACTTC

J: TRBJ1-2
V: TRBV29-1
size: -
D: -
CDR3: CSVALSRVYDGYTF
DNA: TGCAGCGTTGCTTTGTCCAGGGTCTACGATGGCTACACCTTC

J: TRBJ2-7
V: TRBV20-1
size: many
D: -
CDR3: CSAKTVLGTYEQYF
DNA: TGCAGTGCCAAAACAGTTTTAGGGACCTACGAGCAGTACTTC

J: TRBJ2-7
V: TRBV10-2
size: few
D: TRBD2
CDR3: CASSETPTSGRTRYEQYF
DNA: TGCGCCAGCAGTGAGACCCCCACTAGCGGGAGGACTCGCTACGAGCAGTACTTC

J: TRBJ2-6
V: TRBV28
size: -
D: -
CDR3: CASSSVGVAGANVLTF
DNA: TGTGCCAGCAGTTCAGTAGGGGTTGCTGGGGCCAACGTCCTGACTTTC

J: TRBJ2-3
V: TRBV20-1
size: few
D: TRBD2
CDR3: CSAREGLAGGRDTQYF
DNA: TGCAGTGCTAGAGAAGGACTAGCGGGAGGACGAGATACGCAGTATTTT

J: TRBJ2-2
V: TRBV4-1
size: -
D: TRBD1
CDR3: CASSQVFWENRGSANTGELFF
DNA: TGCGCCAGCAGCCAAGTTTTTTGGGAAAACAGGGGCAGCGCGAACACCGGGGAGCTGTTTTTT

J: TRBJ2-7
V: TRBV7-2
size: -
D: TRBD2
CDR3: CASSRGLAGWSIREQYF
DNA: TGTGCCAGCAGCCGGGGACTAGCGGGATGGTCGATACGGGAGCAGTACTTC

J: TRBJ2-3
V: TRBV12-3/TRBV12-4
size: -
D: -
CDR3: CASSYPTTLGSTDTQYF
DNA: TGTGCCAGCAGTTACCCGACTACCCTGGGTAGCACAGATACGCAGTATTTT

J: TRBJ2-1
V: TRBV29-1
size: many
D: -
CDR3: CSVGRLGGDEQFF
DNA: TGCAGCGTTGGCCGACTCGGGGGCGATGAGCAGTTCTTC

J: TRBJ2-1
V: TRBV24-1
size: few
D: -
CDR3: CATSDPLNRDNEQFF
DNA: TGTGCCACCAGTGACCCTCTTAACAGGGACAATGAGCAGTTCTTC

J: TRBJ2-3
V: TRBV28
size: -
D: -
CDR3: CASSFLLESTDTQYF
DNA: TGTGCCAGCAGTTTCCTGTTGGAGAGCACAGATACGCAGTATTTT

J: TRBJ1-6
V: TRBV6-5
size: few
D: TRBD1
CDR3: CASSFAPGQGAHSPLHF
DNA: TGTGCCAGCAGTTTCGCTCCGGGACAGGGGGCTCATTCACCCCTCCACTTT

J: TRBJ2-5
V: TRBV2
size: once
D: TRBD2
CDR3: CASSSPRTSGRRREETQYF
DNA: TGTGCCAGCAGTTCCCCCCGGACTAGCGGGAGGCGGCGGGAAGAGACCCAGTACTTC

J: TRBJ1-1
V: TRBV4-3
size: -
D: -
CDR3: CASSQEGMNTEAFF
DNA: TGCGCCAGCAGCCAAGAGGGGATGAACACTGAAGCTTTCTTT

J: TRBJ1-5
V: TRBV5-1
size: -
D: -
CDR3: CASSLGSGNQPQHF
DNA: TGCGCCAGCAGCTTGGGGTCAGGCAATCAGCCCCAGCATTTT

J: TRBJ2-7
V: TRBV6-5
size: -
D: -
CDR3: CASSYGPASYEQYF
DNA: TGTGCCAGCAGTTACGGGCCGGCATCCTACGAGCAGTACTTC

J: TRBJ2-3
V: TRBV5-1
size: few
D: -
CDR3: CASSLVQFTDTQYF
DNA: TGCGCCAGCAGCTTGGTGCAGTTTACAGATACGCAGTATTTT

J: TRBJ2-6
V: TRBV20-1
size: few
D: -
CDR3: CSASPGANGANVLTF
DNA: TGCAGTGCTAGTCCCGGTGCAAACGGGGCCAACGTCCTGACTTTC

J: TRBJ2-3
V: TRBV12-3/TRBV12-4
size: -
D: TRBD2
CDR3: CASSWAEPGLAGRDTQYF
DNA: TGTGCCAGCAGTTGGGCCGAACCGGGACTAGCGGGAAGAGATACGCAGTATTTT

J: TRBJ1-1
V: TRBV18
size: few
D: -
CDR3: CASSPSGNTEAFF
DNA: TGTGCCAGCTCACCATCCGGGAACACTGAAGCTTTCTTT

J: TRBJ1-2
V: TRBV20-1
size: -
D: -
CDR3: CSARDGGSYGYTF
DNA: TGCAGTGCTAGAGACGGGGGTTCATATGGCTACACCTTC

J: TRBJ2-7
V: TRBV29-1
size: many
D: TRBD2
CDR3: CSVAMTSVSYEQYF
DNA: TGCAGCGTCGCGATGACTAGCGTTTCCTACGAGCAGTACTTC

J: TRBJ2-7
V: TRBV3-1
size: -
D: TRBD2
CDR3: CASRSSGRGAYEQYF
DNA: TGTGCCAGCAGATCTAGCGGGAGAGGAGCCTACGAGCAGTACTTC

J: TRBJ1-1
V: TRBV30
size: -
D: TRBD1
CDR3: CAWSAAGGGFAFF
DNA: TGTGCCTGGAGCGCAGCAGGGGGTGGGTTTGCTTTCTTT

J: TRBJ1-2
V: TRBV28
size: -
D: -
CDR3: CASSASGRISYGYTF
DNA: TGTGCCAGCAGCGCCTCCGGGAGAATTTCCTATGGCTACACCTTC

J: TRBJ2-5
V: TRBV2
size: -
D: TRBD2
CDR3: CASSGTSVETQYF
DNA: TGTGCCAGCAGCGGGACTAGCGTGGAGACCCAGTACTTC

J: TRBJ1-1
V: TRBV12-3/TRBV12-4
size: many
D: -
CDR3: CASSGGGGGVGTEAFF
DNA: TGTGCCAGCTCGGGTGGCGGCGGCGGGGTGGGCACTGAAGCTTTCTTT

J: TRBJ2-3
V: TRBV21-1
size: -
D: -
CDR3: CASSVVPGRGTDTQYF
DNA: TGTGCCAGCAGCGTGGTGCCAGGGCGCGGCACAGATACGCAGTATTTT

J: TRBJ2-3
V: TRBV7-2
size: -
D: TRBD2
CDR3: CASSFGLETDTQYF
DNA: TGTGCCAGCAGCTTTGGACTAGAAACAGATACGCAGTATTTT